The entry that follows covers one T cell receptor beta chain sequence. The sample is drawn from a study of Graves' ophthalmopathy and Graves' hyperthyroidism. 7.5 to 10 ml of fresh blood yielded the PBMCs by density gradient. From RNA, the CDR3 regions of TCR beta chains were amplified and sequenced. RT-PCR in the first round used HTBI primers; a second-round multiplex PCR followed. TCRdb fed the multiplex PCR reads into MiXCR, producing one record per CDR3 protein. The sample gives 150,000 to 200,000 distinct CDR3 sequences, approximately 38% of which show up once; about 6% is in the top ten. In germline, CDR1 is SNHLY, CDR2 FYNNEI. V was cut by 2 bases and J by 7 bases, with 14 bases left in between. CDR3 size: 15 residues.

The sequencing sample was made of peripheral blood. The J gene is TRBJ1-4, the V gene TRBV2; weak D call: TRBD1 (6 bases). The TCR originated in a woman between 35 and 50 years old with Graves' ophthalmopathy. CDR3 region: CASSESGQGSEKLFF. CDR3 bases: TGTGCCAGCAGTGAATCTGGGCAGGGGAGTGAAAAACTGTTTTTT.